This passage covers 15 T cell receptor beta chains from one sample sequenced in a study of CD8 T cells in ankylosing spondylitis. TCRdb redid the calling of the 5' RACE reads with MiXCR, one entry per CDR3 protein. The repertoire includes about 340,000 distinct CDR3 sequences, about 15% of them detected once, and 0.95% to 1.4% sits in the top ten. Sequences were obtained from blood, either unsorted or a sorted T cell fraction (not recorded which). All receptors derive from a male donor with ankylosing spondylitis or in good health (not recorded which).

This clonotype was observed a few times. This chain links TRBV12-3 or TRBV12-4 with TRBJ2-1; 8 nucleotides match TRBD1. The junction had 12 bases not matched to a gene; V was cut back by 10 bases and J by 7 bases. The CDR3 sequence is 14 residues long. The CDR3 here is CATMGGQEGNEQFF. The CDR3 coding sequence is TGTGCCACTATGGGGGGACAGGAAGGGAATGAGCAGTTCTTC.

V gene TRBV25-1 combines with J gene TRBJ2-1; either TRBD1 or TRBD2 may supply D (5 bases each). Deletions cut 5 bases from V and 7 bases from J, with 15 bases between. CDR1 is MGHDK, CDR2 SYGVNS, per germline. The CDR3 has 14 amino acids. CDR3 nucleotide sequence: TGTGCCAGCAGTCGGAGGCAGGGTTCAAATGAGCAGTTCTTC. As protein: CASSRRQGSNEQFF.

This clonotype has a handful of counts. The genes are TRBV10-1 and TRBJ2-2; a possible D gene is TRBD2 (6 bases). CDR3 length equals 17 residues. V was pared by 2 bases and J by 2 bases, with 15 bases between. CDR1 is WNHNN, CDR2 SYGVQD, per germline (reference sequence). CDR3 amino acids: CASSESRGEINTGELFF. In DNA form, the CDR3 reads TGCGCCAGCAGTGAGAGTCGCGGGGAAATCAACACCGGGGAGCTGTTTTTT.

This clonotype showed up just a few times. The rearrangement uses TRBV5-1 and TRBJ2-5; maybe TRBD2 (5 bases). This CDR3 is built from 15 residues. V dropped 0 bases and J dropped 3 bases, with 12 bases sitting between them. CDR1 is SGHRS and CDR2 is YFSETQ in the germline V gene. CDR3 in DNA: TGCGCCAGCAGCTTGGCGGGGTTCCCCGAAGAGACCCAGTACTTC. Amino acids: CASSLAGFPEETQYF.

In this sample, this clonotype turned up a few times. The chain links TRBV7-9 to TRBJ1-1; D not resolved. The V gene's germline CDR1 is SEHNR and CDR2 FQNEAQ (reference sequence). This CDR3 region has 14 residues. Trimming took off 5 bases at V and 4 bases at J, with 14 bases between the two ends. The CDR3 region is CASSPVRLPTEAFF. The CDR3 nucleotides are TGTGCCAGCAGCCCCGTTAGGCTTCCCACTGAAGCTTTCTTT.

This chain connects TRBV20-1 to TRBJ2-1, with TRBD2 matching 7 bases. Germline V gives CDR1 DFQATT, CDR2 SNEGSKA (reference sequence). This CDR3 has 13 amino acids. J lost 2 bases, V lost 4 bases, and 2 bases had no gene match. This chain's CDR3 is CSAKRGPYNEQFF. Written as DNA, the CDR3 is TGCAGTGCTAAGCGGGGCCCCTACAATGAGCAGTTCTTC.

This clonotype was observed many times. The chain combines TRBV12-3 or TRBV12-4 with TRBJ1-1; D ambiguous. The CDR3 has 14 residues. Trimming took off 0 bases at V and 8 bases at J, with 13 bases between the two ends. The CDR3 reads CASSLARGPQEAFF. The DNA of the CDR3 is TGTGCCAGCAGTTTAGCCCGTGGGCCCCAGGAAGCTTTCTTT.

The chain recombines TRBV12-3 or TRBV12-4 with TRBJ2-1; D is uncertain. The CDR3 is 15 residues long. Trimming left V 3 bases short and J 8 bases short, with 17 bases between. The CDR3 sequence is CASSFSLPLGDEQFF. CDR3 nucleotides: TGTGCCAGCAGTTTTTCCCTACCGCTCGGCGATGAGCAGTTCTTC.

V gene TRBV6-5 combines with J gene TRBJ1-6, with 9 bases matching TRBD1. Germline CDR1 reads MNHEY; CDR2 reads SVGAGI. The CDR3 is 15 residues long. After removal of 4 bases from V and 9 bases from J, the junction contained 7 bases not matched to a gene. The CDR3 region is CASSSRDREASPLHF. CDR3 coding DNA: TGTGCCAGCAGTTCGAGGGACAGGGAGGCTTCACCCCTCCACTTT.

This clonotype was observed a few times. The CDR3 region has the DNA TGCAGTGCTTCTGACAGGGGGCAAAGCACAGATACGCAGTATTTT. Encoded protein: CSASDRGQSTDTQYF. The chain uses TRBV20-1 and TRBJ2-3; 10 bases fit TRBD1. The germline CDR1 and CDR2 sequences are DFQATT and SNEGSKA (reference sequence). This CDR3 has 15 residues. Unmatched junction bases numbered 5, after V lost 5 bases and J lost 0 bases.

This clonotype was counted many times. The V gene is TRBV15, the J gene TRBJ1-2; D might be TRBD1 (6 bases). Germline V gene sequence: CDR1 LNHNV, CDR2 YYDKDF (reference sequence). The CDR3 length is 14 residues. The V end was cut by 3 bases, the J end by 4 bases, with 12 bases between. CDR3 in amino acids: CATSSYGQIYGYTF. Written as DNA, the CDR3 is TGTGCCACCAGCAGCTACGGACAGATCTATGGCTACACCTTC. Filled out from reference TRBV15 and TRBJ1-2, the complete variable domain reads DAMVIQNPRYQVTQFGKPVTLSCSQTLNHNVMYWYQQKSSQAPKLLFHYYDKDFNNEADTPDNFQSRRPNTSFCFLDIRSPGLGDTAMYLCATSSYGQIYGYTFGSGTRLTVV.

The CDR3 here is CASSRQDSSFRTDTQYF. The CDR3 nucleotides are TGTGCCAGCAGCAGACAGGACAGCTCCTTTCGCACAGATACGCAGTATTTT. The chain combines TRBV7-2 with TRBJ2-3; a weak D match, TRBD1 (6 bases). V shed 5 bases and J shed 1 base, with 19 bases lying between them. This CDR3 is 17 amino acids long. Per germline, CDR1 SGHTA and CDR2 FQGNSA.

This CDR3 is CASSLQRGATQETQYF. The CDR3 DNA reads TGTGCCAGCAGTTTACAGCGGGGGGCGACGCAAGAGACCCAGTACTTC. The V call is TRBV12-3 or TRBV12-4, the J call TRBJ2-5, with 9 positions matching TRBD2. V was pared by 2 bases and J by 2 bases, with 6 bases of the junction left unmatched. CDR3 length: 16 residues.

V gene TRBV12-3 or TRBV12-4 combines with J gene TRBJ2-1, with TRBD2 identical over 7 bases. Trimming took 4 bases from V and 3 from J; bases not matched to a gene: 6. There are 15 residues in the CDR3. CDR3 sequence: CASSSRPSGYNEQFF. The CDR3 DNA follows: TGTGCCAGCAGTTCCCGGCCTAGCGGCTACAATGAGCAGTTCTTC.

The J gene is TRBJ1-1, the V gene TRBV5-1; the D gene is possibly TRBD1 (6 bases). Germline assignment: CDR1 SGHRS and CDR2 YFSETQ. The CDR3 length is 18 residues. V was clipped by 3 bases and J by 3 bases, with 24 bases between them. In DNA form, the CDR3 reads TGCGCCAGCAGCTCATCGCTTTACAGGGACCGGATTGACACTGAAGCTTTCTTT. This translates into CASSSSLYRDRIDTEAFF.